This T cell receptor beta chain was profiled in a study of blood T cell repertoires in COVID-19. Study details: The United States, Italy and Spain were the sources of the acute and convalescent COVID-19 samples.

Authors' methods: Nucleated cell number was recorded as an estimate derived from reference gene primer amplification. Libraries were prepared by immunoSEQ multiplex PCR; TCRdb keeps only in-frame clonotypes and omits some of them. That table furnishes V, J and clone size, whereas the DNA furnished D and trimming. This table has approximately 77,000 clones, about 90% appearing once. Trimming cost V 7 bases and J 7 bases, with 23 bases left between them. Germline V CDR1 and CDR2: MDHEN, SYDVKM. The CDR3 runs to 16 residues. This TCR was sampled from a man in his fifties or sixties with active COVID-19. Sample: peripheral blood. This chain connects TRBV28 to TRBJ1-5; D unclear. The CDR3 reads CASTPGDLSPSQPQHF. The CDR3 DNA sequence: TGTGCCAGCACCCCTGGTGACTTATCCCCCAGCCAGCCCCAGCATTTT.